In this sample, the clone carrying this T cell receptor (beta chain) turned up a few times. The antigen is undetermined. Losses at the gene ends were 8 bases for V and 8 bases for J; bases not matched to a gene: 10. CDR3 size: 15 residues. This entry belongs to a study of response to subunit inactivated influenza vaccine. Study results and caveats: The authors proposed limited new T cell recruitment per seasonal influenza vaccination.

TCRdb analysed the RT-PCR reads with MiXCR anew, one entry per CDR3 protein. The data hold about half a million distinct CDR3 sequences, with approximately 11% observed a single time. The sequenced sample was PBMCs from blood, obtained 45 days after vaccination. The gene calls are TRBV12-3 or TRBV12-4 and TRBJ1-4, with TRBD1 matching 11 bases. This TCR was sampled from a middle-aged man who received an inactivated influenza vaccine. This CDR3 reads CASLYSGTGGEKLFF. The CDR3 nucleotides read TGTGCCAGCCTATACTCCGGGACAGGGGGAGAAAAACTGTTTTTT.